This T cell receptor beta chain was observed in a study of cytomegalovirus exposure and HLA in healthy donors. Across the whole study: Later analysis reported that the roughly 130 validation repertoires shared the platform of the roughly 670 first-cohort repertoires. Study-level points and caveats: In vitro, three CMV-associated chains proved specific for CMV antigens.

As concerns this clone: The target antigen is unknown.

This table comes from immunoSEQ multiplex PCR, and its TCRdb copy is limited to in-frame clones, with some not included. The table records roughly 120,000 clones, around 90% of them present only once. The specimen was PBMCs. The TCR comes from a woman aged 18-29 years in good health and CMV-seronegative.

CDR3 loop: CASSLFRNTEAFF. In DNA form, the CDR3 reads TGTGCCAGCAGTTTATTCCGGAACACTGAAGCTTTCTTT. The chain couples TRBV27 to TRBJ1-1; D gene uncertain. Germline V gene sequence: CDR1 MNHEY, CDR2 SMNVEV (reference sequence). This CDR3 is 13 amino acids long. V was trimmed by 1 base and J by 1 base, leaving 4 bases between them.